These 22 T cell receptor beta chains share one sample of origin, sequenced in a study of naive and memory T cell subsets. General observations from the study: Naive repertoires, especially CD8, held a few larger clonotypes, possibly memory cells re-expressing CD45RA.

Their antigen targets remain unknown. An equimolar mix of two oligonucleotides served as the beta constant-region primer for TRBC1 and TRBC2. The ligated cDNA underwent four PCR rounds using SP2 and nested alpha and beta constant-region primers. TCRdb ran MiXCR on the UMI-ligation and nested PCR reads and lists one entry per CDR3 protein. The table includes around 140,000 distinct CDR3 sequences, about 20% detected once. The specimen was naive CD8+ T cells from blood. The receptors come from a human donor in good health.

In this sample, this clonotype turned up a few times. The V gene is TRBV30, the J gene TRBJ1-4; D is uncertain. Per germline, CDR1 GTSNPN and CDR2 SVGIG (reference sequence). V gave up 1 base and J gave up 7 bases, with 10 bases separating them. The length of the CDR3 is 13 residues. The CDR3 coding sequence is TGTGCCTGGAGTGAGGAGGTTGGTGAAAAACTGTTTTTT. The encoded protein is CAWSEEVGEKLFF. The full variable domain, completed using reference TRBV30 and TRBJ1-4, is SQTIHQWPATLVQPVGSPLSLECTVEGTSNPNLYWYRQAAGRGLQLLFYSVGIGQISSEVPQNLSASRPQDRQFILSSKKLLLSDSGFYLCAWSEEVGEKLFFGSGTQLSVL.

The V call is TRBV21-1, the J call TRBJ2-7; the D call TRBD2 from the table was never checked on the DNA. TRBV21-1 is termed a pseudogene. The CDR3 is made up of 12 amino acids. The CDR3, as DNA: TGTGCCAGCAGCTCCGGGACTTCATATCAGTACTTC. It encodes CASSSGTSYQYF.

The chain joins TRBV13 to TRBJ2-1, with 11 bases lining up with TRBD2. CDR3 length: 15 amino acids. Looked up from germline, CDR1 is PRHDT and CDR2 is FYEKMQ (reference sequence). The V and J ends lost 0 bases and 8 bases, in that order; junction bases with no gene match: 3. The CDR3 is CASSLGLAGDHEQFF. CDR3 nucleotides: TGTGCCAGCAGCTTAGGACTAGCGGGAGATCATGAGCAGTTCTTC.

This clonotype showed up just a few times. The chain recombines TRBV25-1 with TRBJ2-1; D might be TRBD1 (6 bases). Germline CDR1 MGHDK, CDR2 SYGVNS. The V end lost 4 bases, the J end lost 5 bases, and 12 bases lay between the germline ends. This CDR3 is 14 amino acids long. The CDR3 bases are TGTGCCAGCAGTGGACCTGACAGGAACAATGAGCAGTTCTTC. Its translation: CASSGPDRNNEQFF.

This clonotype has more than one count but fewer than ten. This rearrangement joins TRBV7-9 to TRBJ2-7; D not certain. V was pared by 5 bases and J by 0 bases, with 8 bases between. The CDR3 is made up of 13 amino acids. Germline lookup yields CDR1 SEHNR and CDR2 FQNEAQ (reference sequence). The CDR3 bases are TGTGCCAGCAGCGGGGAATACTCCTACGAGCAGTACTTC. Translation: CASSGEYSYEQYF.

V gene TRBV6-7 combines with J gene TRBJ2-1; TRBD2 agrees at 13 bases. TRBV6-7 is known as an ORF, though its function is uncertain. The CDR3 spans 19 residues. The junction had 7 bases not matched to a gene; V was cut back by 2 bases and J by 0 bases. The CDR3 DNA reads as TGTGCCAGCAGTTACCCGGGACTAGCGGGACTGAGCTCCTACAATGAGCAGTTCTTC. Translation: CASSYPGLAGLSSYNEQFF.

This clonotype has just a few counts. The rearrangement joins TRBV29-1 to TRBJ2-1; D assignment may be TRBD1 or TRBD2 (6 bases each). Trimming left V 4 bases short and J 0 bases short, with 13 bases between. The CDR3 totals 15 residues. Per germline, CDR1 SQVTM and CDR2 ANQGSEA. CDR3 amino acids: CSVVGGLSSYNEQFF. DNA of the CDR3: TGCAGCGTTGTGGGGGGCTTAAGCTCCTACAATGAGCAGTTCTTC.

This CDR3 is CASSFTGGGIEQYF. The CDR3 coding sequence is TGTGCCAGCAGTTTCACAGGGGGCGGGATTGAACAGTACTTC. This rearrangement joins TRBV28 to TRBJ2-7; 9 bases match TRBD1. Trimming took 3 bases from V and 10 from J; bases not matched to a gene: 10. Germline-derived CDR1 and CDR2 are MDHEN and SYDVKM. CDR3 length: 14 residues.

This clonotype was seen a handful of times. The chain employs TRBV19 and TRBJ1-2; possible D gene TRBD1, 6 bases. The CDR3 is 15 amino acids. Per the germline V gene, CDR1 is LNHDA and CDR2 is SQIVND (reference sequence). Trimming cost V 5 bases and J 4 bases, with 17 bases left between them. CDR3 region: CASSSPLQGIYGYTF. CDR3 nucleotides: TGTGCCAGTAGTTCCCCCCTGCAGGGGATCTATGGCTACACCTTC.

This rearrangement joins TRBV6-1 to TRBJ1-1, with D tentatively TRBD1 (5 bases). The length of the CDR3 is 15 residues. Germline V gene lookup returns CDR1 MNHNS and CDR2 SASEGT. V dropped 5 bases and J dropped 1 base, with 14 bases sitting between them. CDR3 sequence (DNA): TGTGCCAGCAGTACGGCTTCTGGGGGGAACACTGAAGCTTTCTTT. Translating it yields CASSTASGGNTEAFF.

CDR3 loop: CASSYGDDPYNEQFF. The CDR3 bases are TGTGCCAGCTCATATGGCGATGACCCTTACAATGAGCAGTTCTTC. This chain connects TRBV18 to TRBJ2-1, with unresolved D. Germline V lookup: CDR1 KGHSH, CDR2 LQKENI. There are 15 residues in the CDR3. Trimming pared 5 bases from V and 4 bases from J, leaving 15 bases between.

This clonotype has just a few counts. The rearrangement joins TRBV20-1 to TRBJ2-7; D call uncertain. This CDR3 is 16 amino acids long. Germline V gene data show CDR1 as DFQATT and CDR2 as SNEGSKA (reference sequence). The V end was cut by 0 bases, the J end by 6 bases, with 21 bases between. The CDR3 DNA reads TGCAGTGCTAGAGATCTCGGCGCGGCTAGGACCTCCGAGCAGTACTTC. Its translation: CSARDLGAARTSEQYF.

This rearrangement joins TRBV15 to TRBJ2-1; D is unclear. V dropped 0 bases and J dropped 7 bases, with 16 bases sitting between them. Germline V gene lookup returns CDR1 LNHNV and CDR2 YYDKDF (reference sequence). This CDR3 is 16 amino acids long. The CDR3 sequence: CATSRDLPNGPNEQFF. DNA for the CDR3: TGTGCCACCAGCAGAGATCTGCCTAACGGCCCGAATGAGCAGTTCTTC.

The rearrangement joins TRBV5-6 to TRBJ2-7; no clear D gene. Trimming removed 1 base from V and 7 bases from J, with 9 bases in between. This CDR3 has 12 amino acids. Germline values: CDR1 SGHDT, CDR2 YYEEEE. This CDR3 is CASSLSLGEQYF. For the CDR3, the DNA is TGTGCCAGCAGCTTGAGTTTGGGAGAGCAGTACTTC.

This clonotype was counted between two and nine times. The chain has TRBV7-2 and TRBJ2-1; D possibly corresponds to TRBD2 (6 bases). Germline V gene data show CDR1 as SGHTA and CDR2 as FQGNSA. V lost 0 bases, J lost 5 bases, and 17 bases lay in between. The CDR3 length is 17 residues. In DNA, the CDR3 is TGTGCCAGCAGCTTAGCCCCCGACCTAGCGCCCCACAATGAGCAGTTCTTC. The encoded protein is CASSLAPDLAPHNEQFF. Using reference TRBV7-2 and TRBJ2-1 for the parts outside the CDR3, the full variable domain is GAGVSQSPSNKVTEKGKDVELRCDPISGHTALYWYRQSLGQGLEFLIYFQGNSAPDKSGLPSDRFSAERTGGSVSTLTIQRTQQEDSAVYLCASSLAPDLAPHNEQFFGPGTRLTVL.

Points on this clonotype: The junction and the germline gene differ at one end; a read error may be behind it. V usage is TRBV30 and J usage is TRBJ2-7; 7 bases are shared with TRBD1. The germline V gene has CDR1 GTSNPN and CDR2 SVGIG (reference sequence). The CDR3 contains 11 residues. The CDR3 sequence is CALWAGGDQGF. CDR3 bases: TGTGCCCTTTGGGCAGGGGGAGACCAGGGTTTC.

V gene TRBV9 combines with J gene TRBJ1-1, with D possibly being TRBD1 (6 bases). CDR1 and CDR2 from the germline V gene are SGDLS and YYNGEE. The CDR3 extends over 15 amino acids. V was trimmed by 3 bases and J by 2 bases, leaving 14 bases between them. The chain's CDR3 is CASSEATGLNTEAFF. The CDR3 nucleotides are TGTGCCAGCAGCGAAGCGACAGGCCTAAACACTGAAGCTTTCTTT.

This clonotype was seen a few times. The V call is TRBV5-6, the J call TRBJ2-7, with a possible D match to TRBD2 (6 bases). Germline V gene lookup returns CDR1 SGHDT and CDR2 YYEEEE. The CDR3 length is 15 residues. The germline V and J ends were trimmed by 4 bases and 2 bases, with 16 bases remaining between them. CDR3 in DNA: TGTGCCAGCAGCCAGGGACCCGGGAGAACCTACGAGCAGTACTTC. Translation: CASSQGPGRTYEQYF.

This clonotype appeared a few times. V is TRBV25-1 and J is TRBJ2-3; no clear D. Germline V gene lookup returns CDR1 MGHDK and CDR2 SYGVNS. The CDR3 spans 14 residues. Trimming took 1 base from V and 4 from J, leaving 9 bases between them. CDR3 in DNA: TGTGCCAGCAGTGAATTTTTGGGCCCAGATACGCAGTATTTT. Protein product: CASSEFLGPDTQYF.

The V gene is TRBV4-1, the J gene TRBJ2-1; D remains ambiguous. The V end lost 1 base, the J end lost 4 bases, and 8 bases lay between the germline ends. CDR3 length: 14 amino acids. Germline assignment: CDR1 MGHRA and CDR2 YSYEKL. The CDR3 DNA follows: TGCGCCAGCAGCCAAGTAGTCGGATACAATGAGCAGTTCTTC. The encoded protein is CASSQVVGYNEQFF.

The table lists this clonotype with a few counts. The chain employs TRBV12-3 or TRBV12-4 and TRBJ2-3; possible D gene TRBD1, 6 bases. Trimming took 6 bases from V and 6 from J, leaving 16 bases between them. This CDR3 region has 14 residues. The CDR3 is CASSWTAVLDTQYF. CDR3 bases: TGTGCCAGCAGCTGGACAGCCGTGTTGGATACGCAGTATTTT.

This sequence joins TRBV13 and TRBJ2-7; 9 positions match TRBD1. The CDR3 loop spans 14 amino acids. CDR1 is PRHDT, CDR2 FYEKMQ, per germline (reference sequence). The J segment lost 7 bases and the V segment lost 3 bases, leaving 7 bases of the junction unmatched. CDR3 coding DNA: TGTGCCAGCAGCTTGAGACAGGGGGTTGGTGAGCAGTACTTC. Protein product: CASSLRQGVGEQYF.